This T cell receptor beta chain appears in the sequencing data of a study of T cells in women clearing cervical HPV infection. Study-wide results and caveats: Repertoire richness, not evenness, was significantly elevated in CIN3+ cases versus controls. TRBV6-7 relative abundance averaged 0.11% in cases and roughly 0.17% in controls.

Prevalent HPV16 infections were excluded; only incident single HPV16 infections included. In germline, CDR1 is SGHRS, CDR2 YFSETQ. The CDR3 contains 14 residues. V lost 5 bases, J lost 2 bases, and 4 bases stayed unmatched. A remark on this clone: What it binds is not known. The CDR3 end falls 3 residues outside the read, so it is completed with the germline J gene.

TCRdb keeps only in-frame clones here, not all; method: immunoSEQ multiplex PCR. The sample holds 25,000 to 35,000 clones. Sequencing used blood buffy coat. This chain connects TRBV5-1 to TRBJ2-3; 8 bases fit TRBD2. The TCR was taken from a woman between 18 and 75 years old with a cervical HPV16 infection that either progressed to CIN3+ or cleared (not recorded which). CDR3 sequence: CASSSGAFTDTQYF. The CDR3 DNA, read in part, is TGCGCCAGCAGTAGCGGGGCATTCACAGATACG. Full variable domain (rest looked up from reference TRBV5-1 and TRBJ2-3): KAGVTQTPRYLIKTRGQQVTLSCSPISGHRSVSWYQQTPGQGLQFLFEYFSETQRNKGNFPGRFSGRQFSNSRSEMNVSTLELGDSALYLCASSSGAFTDTQYFGPGTRLTVL.